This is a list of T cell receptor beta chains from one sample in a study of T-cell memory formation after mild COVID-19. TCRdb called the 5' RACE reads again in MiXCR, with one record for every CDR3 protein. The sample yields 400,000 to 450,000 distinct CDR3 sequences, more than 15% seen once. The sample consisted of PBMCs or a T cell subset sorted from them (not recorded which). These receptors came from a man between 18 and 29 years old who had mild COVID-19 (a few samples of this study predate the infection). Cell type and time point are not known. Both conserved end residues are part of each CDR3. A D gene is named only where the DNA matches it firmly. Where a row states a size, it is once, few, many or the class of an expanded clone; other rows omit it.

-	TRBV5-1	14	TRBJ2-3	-	TGCGCCAGCAGCATGCCCGGACAGCAAGATACGCAGTATTTT	CASSMPGQQDTQYF
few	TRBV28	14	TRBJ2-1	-	TGTGCCAGCAGTTTGGAGGGGGGGGACAATGAGCAGTTCTTC	CASSLEGGDNEQFF
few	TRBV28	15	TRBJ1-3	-	TGTGCCAGCAGCCGGCTTCCAGGGACTGGAAACACCATATATTTT	CASSRLPGTGNTIYF
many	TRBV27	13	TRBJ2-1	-	TGTGCCAGCAGTTTAGGAGGTATCAATGAGCAGTTCTTC	CASSLGGINEQFF
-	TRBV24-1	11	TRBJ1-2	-	TGTGCCACCAGTGATATATATGGCTACACCTTC	CATSDIYGYTF
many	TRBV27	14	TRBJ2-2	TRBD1	TGTGCCAGCAGGGGGACAGCGAACACCGGGGAGCTGTTTTTT	CASRGTANTGELFF
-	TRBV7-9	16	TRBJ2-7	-	TGTGCCAGCAGCCTAGTTCGGACAGTCATTTACCCCGAGCAGTACTTC	CASSLVRTVIYPEQYF
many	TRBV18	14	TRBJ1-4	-	TGTGCCAGCTCTCTGCGACAGCCTAATGAAAAACTGTTTTTT	CASSLRQPNEKLFF
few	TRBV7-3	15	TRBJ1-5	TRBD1	TGTGCCAGCACCGGGCCAGGGGGCGGGTGGAGGCCCCAGCATTTT	CASTGPGGGWRPQHF
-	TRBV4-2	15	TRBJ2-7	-	TGTGCCAGCAGCCAAGGCCCACCGGGGTCCTACGAGCAGTACTTC	CASSQGPPGSYEQYF
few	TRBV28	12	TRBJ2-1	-	TGTGCCAGCAGTCTCCGCGGGTTTGAGCAGTTCTTC	CASSLRGFEQFF
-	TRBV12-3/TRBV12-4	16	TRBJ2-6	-	TGTGCCAGCAGTTTTATCGGTTCTACTGGGGCCAACGTCCTGACTTTC	CASSFIGSTGANVLTF
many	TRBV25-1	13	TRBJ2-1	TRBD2	TGTGCCAGCAGGCTAGCGGGGGGGAATGAGCAGTTCTTC	CASRLAGGNEQFF
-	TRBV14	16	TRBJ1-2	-	TGTGCCAGCAGCCAAGATCTATTTACACCGAGATATGGCTACACCTTC	CASSQDLFTPRYGYTF
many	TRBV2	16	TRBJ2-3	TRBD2	TGTGCCAGCAGTACCCCGGGGCGGGGGGGAAGAGATACGCAGTATTTT	CASSTPGRGGRDTQYF
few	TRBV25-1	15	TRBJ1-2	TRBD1	TGTGCCAGCAGTGCCTACGGGACAGAACTCTATGGCTACACCTTC	CASSAYGTELYGYTF
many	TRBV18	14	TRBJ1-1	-	TGTGCCAGCTCACCCCGGGACACGAACACTGAAGCTTTCTTT	CASSPRDTNTEAFF
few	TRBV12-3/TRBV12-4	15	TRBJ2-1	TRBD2	TGTGCCAGCAGACCGACTAGCGGGGCCTACAATGAGCAGTTCTTC	CASRPTSGAYNEQFF
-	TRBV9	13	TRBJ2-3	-	TGTGCCAGCAGCGGTAGTTGGACAGATACGCAGTATTTT	CASSGSWTDTQYF
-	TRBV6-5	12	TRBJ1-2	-	TGTGCCACCACGAAGGTCGGCTATGGCTACACCTTC	CATTKVGYGYTF
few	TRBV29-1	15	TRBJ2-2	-	TGCAGCGTTGAAGTGGCAGGGTCGAACACCGGGGAGCTGTTTTTT	CSVEVAGSNTGELFF
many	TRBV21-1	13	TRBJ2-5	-	TGTGCCAGCAGCACTTCGAGGCAAGAGACCCAGTACTTC	CASSTSRQETQYF
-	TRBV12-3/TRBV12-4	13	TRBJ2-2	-	TGTGCCAGCAACCTCGGTTCGGCCGGGGAGCTGTTTTTT	CASNLGSAGELFF
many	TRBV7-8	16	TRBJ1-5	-	TGTGCCAGCACCCTAGGGGTTGTGGGGATTAATCAGCCCCAGCATTTT	CASTLGVVGINQPQHF
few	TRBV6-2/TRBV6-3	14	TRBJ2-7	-	TGTGCCAGCACCCGGACCGGTCAGTCCTACGAGCAGTACTTC	CASTRTGQSYEQYF
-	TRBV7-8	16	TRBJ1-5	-	TGTGCCAGCAGCTTAGAGGGGGGGACGGCTAATCAGCCCCAGCATTTT	CASSLEGGTANQPQHF
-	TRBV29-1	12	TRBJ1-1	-	TGCAGCGTTGAAAGAGAAGAGGACTCAGCTTTCTTT	CSVEREEDSAFF
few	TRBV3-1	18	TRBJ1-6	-	TGTGCCAGCAGCCAAGGCCGACCGGATGGTGCCTATAATTCACCCCTCCACTTT	CASSQGRPDGAYNSPLHF
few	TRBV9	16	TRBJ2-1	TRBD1	TGTGCCAGCAGCAATATGGCGGGACAGGGGGAAGATGAGCAGTTCTTC	CASSNMAGQGEDEQFF
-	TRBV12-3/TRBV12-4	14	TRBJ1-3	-	TGTGACAGCAGTTTAGCAGGGTTGGGAAACACCATATATTTT	CDSSLAGLGNTIYF
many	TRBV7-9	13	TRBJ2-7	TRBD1	TGTGCCAGCAGCCTGGACAGGGGCTACGAGCAGTACTTC	CASSLDRGYEQYF
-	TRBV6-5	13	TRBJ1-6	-	TGTGCCAGCAGTTACGAAGGGTATTCACCCCTCCACTTT	CASSYEGYSPLHF
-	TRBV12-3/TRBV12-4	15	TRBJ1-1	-	TGTGCCAGCAGTTTGGGCGAACGGGTGAAGACTGAAGCTTTCTTT	CASSLGERVKTEAFF
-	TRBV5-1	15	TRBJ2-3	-	TGCGCCAGCAGCCCCACCCCTGAAAGCACAGATACGCAGTATTTT	CASSPTPESTDTQYF
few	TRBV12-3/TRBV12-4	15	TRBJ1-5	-	TGTGCCAGCAGTTTAGAGGGGAGGGCCAATCAGCCCCAGCATTTT	CASSLEGRANQPQHF
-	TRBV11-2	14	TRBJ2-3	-	TGTGCCAGCAGCTTAAATCATGGAGGGTTTACGCAGTATTTT	CASSLNHGGFTQYF
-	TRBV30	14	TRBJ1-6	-	TGTGCCTGGAGTGTAGGGACGAGGGGAGGACCCCTCCACTTT	CAWSVGTRGGPLHF
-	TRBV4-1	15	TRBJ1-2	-	TGCGCCAGCAGCCAAGGACGGACGGGTAACTATGGCTACACCTTC	CASSQGRTGNYGYTF
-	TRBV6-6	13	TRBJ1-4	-	TGTGCCAGCAGTTTCCGGGACTTGGGAAAACTGTTTTTT	CASSFRDLGKLFF
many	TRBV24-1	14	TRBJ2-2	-	TGTGCCACCAGTGACGGGGGAAACACCGGGGAGCTGTTTTTT	CATSDGGNTGELFF
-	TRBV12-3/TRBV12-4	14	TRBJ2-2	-	TGTGCCAGCAGTTTTACAGGAGCTACTGCCCCGCTGTTTTTT	CASSFTGATAPLFF
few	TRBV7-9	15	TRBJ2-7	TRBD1	TGTGCCAGCAGCCGCGGCGGGACAGGGAATCCAGAGCAGTACTTC	CASSRGGTGNPEQYF
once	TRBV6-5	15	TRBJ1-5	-	TGTGCCAGCAGTTACTCCCGAGGGGGTAGTCAGCCCCAGCATTTT	CASSYSRGGSQPQHF
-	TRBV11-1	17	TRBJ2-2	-	TGTGCCAGCACCGTGCTCGGGGGCGTCGCGAACACCGGGGAGCTGTTTTTT	CASTVLGGVANTGELFF
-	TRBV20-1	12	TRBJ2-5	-	TGCAGTGCTCCCACACAGTTTGGGACCCAGTACTTC	CSAPTQFGTQYF
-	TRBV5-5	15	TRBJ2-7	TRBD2	TGTGCCAGCAGCTCTCAAACTAGCGGGGGCCACGAGCAGTACTTC	CASSSQTSGGHEQYF
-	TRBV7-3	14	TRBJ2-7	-	TGTGCCAGCCGCATCAAGGCGGGGACCTACGAGCAGTACTTC	CASRIKAGTYEQYF
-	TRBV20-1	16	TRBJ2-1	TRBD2	TGCAGCACCCGAGGCCTAGCGGGGGGGGTGGGCGATGAGCAGTTCTTC	CSTRGLAGGVGDEQFF
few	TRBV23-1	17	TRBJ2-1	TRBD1	TGCGCCAGCAGTCTTGGTGGGACAGGGGAATCCTACAATGAGCAGTTCTTC	CASSLGGTGESYNEQFF
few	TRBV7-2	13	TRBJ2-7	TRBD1	TGTGCCAGCAGCGCCGGACAGGTCTACGAGCAGTACTTC	CASSAGQVYEQYF
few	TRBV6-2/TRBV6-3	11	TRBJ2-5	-	TGTGCCAGCAGTAAGAGGGAGACCCAGTACTTC	CASSKRETQYF
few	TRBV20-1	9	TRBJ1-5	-	TGCAGTGTTGATCAGCCCCAGCATTTT	CSVDQPQHF
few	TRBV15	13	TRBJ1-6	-	TGTGCCACCAGCAGAGTAGCGACTTCACCCCTCCACTTT	CATSRVATSPLHF
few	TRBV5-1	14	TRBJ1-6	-	TGCGCCAGCAGCTTGATTCGGCGTTATTCACCCCTCCACTTT	CASSLIRRYSPLHF